A single sample is the source of the 8 T cell receptor beta chains below, sequenced in a study of identifying expanded T cells in peripheral blood (dated by TCRdb to between 2018 and 2021). The library was produced with the immunoSEQ multiplex PCR assay. What TCRdb holds here is the immuneACCESS table cut down to in-frame rearrangements. Part of the clones is not present; checked against another copy, under half of the missing clones reflect an unresolved V gene, and the others are unexplained. The sample contains roughly 92,000 clones, 70% to 90% of them found a single time. Of the sample, 15% to 20% falls within the top ten clones. The sequenced sample consisted of blood. The receptors come from a person aged 18-70 years in good health.

J is TRBJ1-1 and V is TRBV9, with 7 bases aligning to TRBD1. CDR1 SGDLS and CDR2 YYNGEE come from the germline V gene. The CDR3 length is 13 residues. V gave up 3 bases and J gave up 4 bases; unmatched junction bases: 3. CDR3 sequence reads: CASSAPGGTEAFF. CDR3 nucleotides: TGTGCCAGCAGCGCCCCAGGGGGCACTGAAGCTTTCTTT.

This clone has only one observation. Other DNA sequences within the sample encode an identical CDR3. This sequence joins TRBV27 and TRBJ2-1; TRBD1 agrees at 8 bases. Losses at the gene ends were 3 bases for V and 4 bases for J; bases not matched to a gene: 2. The V gene's germline CDR1 is MNHEY and CDR2 SMNVEV (reference sequence). This CDR3 spans 14 amino acids. The CDR3 bases are TGTGCCAGCAGTTTCCAGGGGGCTTACAATGAGCAGTTCTTC. The encoded protein is CASSFQGAYNEQFF.

The V and J genes are TRBV7-8 and TRBJ2-1, with 10 bases identical to TRBD1. Germline values: CDR1 SGHVS, CDR2 FQNEAQ. V lost 4 bases and J lost 5; bases outside the gene matches: 11. This CDR3 is 17 amino acids long. In DNA form, the CDR3 reads TGTGCCAGCAGCTCCCGCAACCCCGGGACAGGGGACAATGAGCAGTTCTTC. This encodes CASSSRNPGTGDNEQFF. Together with reference TRBV7-8 and TRBJ2-1, the CDR3 gives the full variable domain: GAGVSQSPRYKVAKRGQDVALRCDPISGHVSLFWYQQALGQGPEFLTYFQNEAQLDKSGLPSDRFFAERPEGSVSTLKIQRTQQEDSAVYLCASSSRNPGTGDNEQFFGPGTRLTVL.

This rearrangement joins TRBV28 to TRBJ1-5; D is undetermined. The CDR3 covers 13 residues. The V end lost 6 bases, the J end lost 11 bases, and 17 bases lay between the germline ends. In germline, CDR1 is MDHEN, CDR2 SYDVKM. The CDR3: CASRGRVGSAQHF. The CDR3 DNA is TGTGCCAGCAGGGGCCGCGTTGGGTCGGCCCAGCATTTT.

This chain links TRBV19 with TRBJ1-2; TRBD1 matches at 7 bases. The V gene end was trimmed by 1 base and the J gene end by 2 bases; junction bases not matched to a gene: 4. In germline, CDR1 is LNHDA, CDR2 SQIVND (reference sequence). The CDR3 extends over 15 amino acids. The CDR3 spells CASSIVGGGNYGYTF. The CDR3 DNA sequence: TGTGCCAGTAGTATAGTAGGAGGGGGCAACTATGGCTACACCTTC.

The V call is TRBV7-9, the J call TRBJ2-7; no clear D. Germline V gene sequence: CDR1 SEHNR, CDR2 FQNEAQ (reference sequence). With 1 base removed from V and 2 bases from J, the gap between germline ends came to 3 bases. CDR3 length equals 12 residues. Here the CDR3 DNA reads TGTGCCAGCAGCTTAGTGGCCTACGAGCAGTACTTC. Translation: CASSLVAYEQYF. Drawing the rest from reference TRBV7-9 and TRBJ2-7, the complete variable domain is DTGVSQNPRHKITKRGQNVTFRCDPISEHNRLYWYRQTLGQGPEFLTYFQNEAQLEKSRLLSDRFSAERPKGSFSTLEIQRTEQGDSAMYLCASSLVAYEQYFGPGTRLTVT.

CDR3 nucleotide sequence: TGTGCCAGTTGGAAGCTCGGGGCCAACGTCCTGACTTTC. Residues: CASWKLGANVLTF. J is TRBJ2-6 and V is TRBV28, with D unresolved. Between the trimmed V and J ends, which lost 9 bases and 4 bases, there was a span of 10 bases. The CDR3 has 13 amino acids. CDR1 and CDR2 from the germline V gene are MDHEN and SYDVKM.

The rearrangement uses TRBV6-5 and TRBJ2-2, with no clear D. V was trimmed by 0 bases and J by 10 bases, leaving 9 bases between them. The CDR3 runs to 13 residues. The germline CDR1 and CDR2 sequences are MNHEY and SVGAGI. CDR3 residues: CASSYSSKEELFF. CDR3 in DNA: TGTGCCAGCAGTTACTCGAGCAAGGAGGAGCTGTTTTTT.